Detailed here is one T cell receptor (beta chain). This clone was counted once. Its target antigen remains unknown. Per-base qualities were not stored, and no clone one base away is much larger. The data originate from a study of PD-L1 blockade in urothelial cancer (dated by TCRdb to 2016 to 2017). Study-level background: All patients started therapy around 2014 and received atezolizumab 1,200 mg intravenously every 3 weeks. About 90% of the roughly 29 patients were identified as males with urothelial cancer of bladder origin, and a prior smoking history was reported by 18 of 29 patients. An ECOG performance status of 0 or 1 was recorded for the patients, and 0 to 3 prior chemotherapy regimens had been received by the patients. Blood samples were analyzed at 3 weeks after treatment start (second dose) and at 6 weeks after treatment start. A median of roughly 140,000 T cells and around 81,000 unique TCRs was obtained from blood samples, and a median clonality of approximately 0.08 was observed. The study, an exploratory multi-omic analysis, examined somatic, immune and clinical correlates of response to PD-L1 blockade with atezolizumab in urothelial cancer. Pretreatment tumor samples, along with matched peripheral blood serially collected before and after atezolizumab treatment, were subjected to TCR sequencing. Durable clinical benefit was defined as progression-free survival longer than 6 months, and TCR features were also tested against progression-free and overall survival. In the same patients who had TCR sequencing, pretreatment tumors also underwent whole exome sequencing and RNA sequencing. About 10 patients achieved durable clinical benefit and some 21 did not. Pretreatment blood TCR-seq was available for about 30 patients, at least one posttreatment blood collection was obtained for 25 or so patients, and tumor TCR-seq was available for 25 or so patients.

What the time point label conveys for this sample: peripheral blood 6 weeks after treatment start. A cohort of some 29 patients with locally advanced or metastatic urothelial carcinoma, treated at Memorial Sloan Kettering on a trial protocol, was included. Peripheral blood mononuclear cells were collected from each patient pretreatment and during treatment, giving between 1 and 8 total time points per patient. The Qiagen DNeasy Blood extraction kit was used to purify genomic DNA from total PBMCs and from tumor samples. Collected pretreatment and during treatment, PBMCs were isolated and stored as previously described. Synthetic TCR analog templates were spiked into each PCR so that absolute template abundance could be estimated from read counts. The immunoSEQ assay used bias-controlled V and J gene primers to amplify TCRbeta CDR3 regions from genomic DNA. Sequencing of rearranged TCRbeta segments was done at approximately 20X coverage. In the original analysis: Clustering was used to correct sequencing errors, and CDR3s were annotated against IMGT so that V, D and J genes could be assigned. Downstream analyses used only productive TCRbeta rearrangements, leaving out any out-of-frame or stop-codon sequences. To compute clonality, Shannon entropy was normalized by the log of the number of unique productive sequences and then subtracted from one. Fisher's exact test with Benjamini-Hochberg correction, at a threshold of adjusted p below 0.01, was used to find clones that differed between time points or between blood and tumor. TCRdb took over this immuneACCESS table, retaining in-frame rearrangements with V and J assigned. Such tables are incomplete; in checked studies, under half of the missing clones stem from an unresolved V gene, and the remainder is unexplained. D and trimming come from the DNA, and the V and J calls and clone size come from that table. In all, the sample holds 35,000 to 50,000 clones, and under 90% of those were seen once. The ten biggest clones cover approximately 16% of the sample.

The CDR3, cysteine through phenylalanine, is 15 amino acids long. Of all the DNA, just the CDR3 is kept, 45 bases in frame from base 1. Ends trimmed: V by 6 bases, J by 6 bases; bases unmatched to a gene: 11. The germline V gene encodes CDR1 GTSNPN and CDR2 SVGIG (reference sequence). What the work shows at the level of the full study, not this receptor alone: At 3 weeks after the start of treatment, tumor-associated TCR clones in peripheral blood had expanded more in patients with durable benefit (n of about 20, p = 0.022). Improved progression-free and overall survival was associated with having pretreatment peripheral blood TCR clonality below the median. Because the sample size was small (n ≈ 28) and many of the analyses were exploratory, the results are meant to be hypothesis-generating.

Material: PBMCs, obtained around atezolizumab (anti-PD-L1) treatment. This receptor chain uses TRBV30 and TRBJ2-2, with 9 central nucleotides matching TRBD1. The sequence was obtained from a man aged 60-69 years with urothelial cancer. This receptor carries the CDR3 CACDRGQGGPGELFF. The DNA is TGTGCCTGTGATAGGGGACAGGGCGGGCCCGGGGAGCTGTTTTTT.